This T cell receptor beta chain was recovered during a study of stem cell transplantation in POMP-related autoinflammatory disease. At the level of the study: Before transplant: CD4+ naive skewing, low CD8+ proportions, reduced cytokine secretion.

CDR3 length: 17 amino acids. Germline V gives CDR1 LGHNA, CDR2 YNFKEQ. V lost 3 bases to trimming and J lost 4 bases; unmatched junction nucleotides: 11. Repertoires were generated with immunoSEQ multiplex PCR, while TCRdb's copy carries only in-frame clones and drops some. Of about 68,000 clones in the sample, roughly 88% were seen once. The receptor was derived from a human patient with POMP-related autoinflammation and immune dysregulation (PRAID). Some T cells could come from the graft donor. Sequencing used CD4+ T cells from PBMCs, obtained after stem cell transplantation. This chain connects TRBV4-2 to TRBJ2-3, with 9 bases identical to TRBD2. Written as DNA, the CDR3 is TGTGCCAGCAGCCATCGCGTTAGCGGGAGCGAGGCAGATACGCAGTATTTT. This codes for CASSHRVSGSEADTQYF.